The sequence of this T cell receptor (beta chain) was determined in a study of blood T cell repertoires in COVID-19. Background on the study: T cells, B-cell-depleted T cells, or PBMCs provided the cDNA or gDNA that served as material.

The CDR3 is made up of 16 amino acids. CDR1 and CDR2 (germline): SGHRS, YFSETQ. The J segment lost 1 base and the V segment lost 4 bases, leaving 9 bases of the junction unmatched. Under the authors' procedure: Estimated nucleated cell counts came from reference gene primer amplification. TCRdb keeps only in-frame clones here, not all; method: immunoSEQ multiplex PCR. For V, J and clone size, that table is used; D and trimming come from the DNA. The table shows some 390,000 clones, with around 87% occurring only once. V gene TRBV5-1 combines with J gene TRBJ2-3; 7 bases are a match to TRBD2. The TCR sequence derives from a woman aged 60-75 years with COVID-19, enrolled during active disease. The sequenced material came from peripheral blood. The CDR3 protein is CASSNRREGGTDTQYF. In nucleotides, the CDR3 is TGCGCCAGCAGCAACCGCAGGGAGGGAGGCACAGATACGCAGTATTTT.